The 19 T cell receptor beta chains given below trace back to one sample, sequenced in a study of OX40 agonist ivuxolimab in advanced cancers. Generated by immunoSEQ multiplex PCR, the TCRdb table keeps only in-frame clones and is missing some. Among 25,000 to 40,000 clones, 85% to 95% were seen once, and the ten largest hold under 5.5%. Sequenced material: CD4+ or CD8+ T cells sorted from blood, taken in a trial of the OX40 agonist ivuxolimab. The receptors derive from an adult with an advanced solid tumor such as melanoma, head and neck, liver or kidney cancer.

DNA for the CDR3: TGTGCCAGCAGTCACCAGGGTATCGGGGAGCTGTTTTTT. Translation: CASSHQGIGELFF. The chain links TRBV6-5 to TRBJ2-2; D might be TRBD1 (5 bases). The V end lost 5 bases, the J end lost 7 bases, and 11 bases lay between the germline ends. This CDR3 contains 13 residues. CDR1 and CDR2 (germline): MNHEY, SVGAGI.

The J gene is TRBJ1-2, the V gene TRBV28; TRBD1 aligns across 8 bases. The trim removed 4 bases at V and 5 bases at J, leaving 12 bases unmatched. The CDR3 extends over 16 amino acids. CDR1 is MDHEN and CDR2 is SYDVKM in the germline V gene. The CDR3 coding sequence is TGTGCCAGCAGTTACATTCCTACAGGGGGGACTTATGGCTACACCTTC. As protein: CASSYIPTGGTYGYTF.

The rearrangement joins TRBV5-5 to TRBJ1-1; D perhaps matches TRBD1 (5 bases). The germline V gene encodes CDR1 SGHKS and CDR2 YYEKEE (reference sequence). This CDR3 spans 15 amino acids. V was trimmed by 2 bases and J by 2 bases, leaving 13 bases between them. This chain's CDR3 is CASSFEPGVNTEAFF. Written as DNA, the CDR3 is TGTGCCAGCAGCTTCGAACCGGGGGTAAACACTGAAGCTTTCTTT.

The V gene is TRBV14, the J gene TRBJ1-1, with a possible D match to TRBD1 (5 bases). The CDR3 spans 16 residues. CDR1 and CDR2 from the germline V gene are SGHDN and FVKESK. The V gene lost 4 bases and the J gene lost 3 bases, with 18 bases spanning the gap. The DNA of the CDR3 is TGTGCCAGCAGCCCAGGGCGAGTCCTTCGGGACACTGAAGCTTTCTTT. It is translated as CASSPGRVLRDTEAFF.

This chain links TRBV19 with TRBJ2-7; tentatively, D is TRBD2 (6 bases). Trimming stripped 4 bases from V and 4 bases from J, with 11 bases between. From germline, CDR1 is LNHDA and CDR2 SQIVND (reference sequence). The CDR3 consists of 13 residues. The CDR3 DNA follows: TGTGCCAGTAGTACGGGAGCGGGTTACGAGCAGTACGTC. Translating gives CASSTGAGYEQYV.

The chain couples TRBV18 to TRBJ2-2; D is unclear. The CDR3 covers 14 residues. Per germline, CDR1 KGHSH and CDR2 LQKENI. Deletions cut 2 bases from V and 4 bases from J, with 8 bases between. CDR3 coding DNA: TGTGCCAGCTCACCATCACCGCCCACCGGGGAGCTGTTTTTT. The encoded protein is CASSPSPPTGELFF.

This chain links TRBV29-1 with TRBJ2-2; a weak D match, TRBD1 (6 bases). Trimming left V 4 bases short and J 0 bases short, with 9 bases between. Germline CDR1 is SQVTM and CDR2 is ANQGSEA. The CDR3 has 14 residues. CDR3 sequence (DNA): TGCAGCGTTGTCCCAGGGGCGAACACCGGGGAGCTGTTTTTT. It yields the protein CSVVPGANTGELFF.

The chain uses TRBV7-2 and TRBJ2-5, with 9 bases fitting TRBD1. The CDR3 is 16 residues long. J gave up 7 bases and V 1 base, and 10 bases lay outside the gene matches. Germline assignment: CDR1 SGHTA and CDR2 FQGNSA. CDR3 loop: CASSLETGGLLGTQYF. As DNA, the CDR3 is TGTGCCAGCAGCTTAGAGACAGGGGGTCTATTAGGGACCCAGTACTTC. Together with reference TRBV7-2 and TRBJ2-5, the CDR3 gives the full variable domain: GAGVSQSPSNKVTEKGKDVELRCDPISGHTALYWYRQSLGQGLEFLIYFQGNSAPDKSGLPSDRFSAERTGGSVSTLTIQRTQQEDSAVYLCASSLETGGLLGTQYFGPGTRLLVL.

The chain uses TRBV9 and TRBJ2-4, with 7 nucleotides matching TRBD2. Per germline, CDR1 SGDLS and CDR2 YYNGEE. Germline trimming cut 3 bases from V and 3 bases from J; bases unmatched to any gene: 9. The CDR3 loop spans 16 amino acids. The CDR3 bases are TGTGCCAGCAGCGCGGGGAGGGCCGAATTCAAAAACATTCAGTACTTC. Translated: CASSAGRAEFKNIQYF.

The CDR3 loop reads CSVTDRFRSSYNEQFF. CDR3 sequence (DNA): TGCAGCGTTACAGACAGATTCAGGAGCTCCTACAATGAGCAGTTCTTC. The chain carries TRBV29-1 and TRBJ2-1, with TRBD1 as a possible D gene (5 bases). Germline V gene lookup returns CDR1 SQVTM and CDR2 ANQGSEA. The CDR3 runs to 16 residues. V lost 5 bases, J lost 0 bases, and 17 bases lay in between.

The chain joins TRBV19 to TRBJ1-6; 12 nucleotides agree with TRBD1. CDR3 length: 16 amino acids. V dropped 5 bases and J dropped 9; count of bases not matched to a gene: 8. CDR1 and CDR2 from the germline V gene are LNHDA and SQIVND (reference sequence). The CDR3 is CASSLLGQGALSPLHF. The CDR3, as DNA: TGTGCCAGTAGTCTATTGGGACAGGGGGCTCTTTCACCCCTCCACTTT. The full variable domain, in which reference TRBV19 and TRBJ1-6 provide the parts outside the CDR3, is DGGITQSPKYLFRKEGQNVTLSCEQNLNHDAMYWYRQDPGQGLRLIYYSQIVNDFQKGDIAEGYSVSREKKESFPLTVTSAQKNPTAFYLCASSLLGQGALSPLHFGNGTRLTVT.

This clone has just one count. CDR3 sequence reads: CASSAPGQDYEQYF. The CDR3 region has the DNA TGTGCCAGCAGCGCCCCGGGACAGGACTACGAGCAGTACTTC. This chain connects TRBV28 to TRBJ2-7; TRBD1 aligns across 8 bases. The germline CDR1 and CDR2 sequences are MDHEN and SYDVKM. The CDR3 runs to 14 residues. V shed 6 bases and J 3 bases; nucleotides not matched to a gene: 7.

This sequence joins TRBV7-2 and TRBJ2-7; D gene unclear. Germline CDR1 SGHTA, CDR2 FQGNSA. Deletions cut 8 bases from V and 1 base from J, with 15 bases between. This CDR3 spans 14 amino acids. CDR3 residues: CASGLGLGSYEQYF. As DNA, the CDR3 is TGTGCCAGCGGTCTAGGCCTCGGTTCCTACGAGCAGTACTTC.

CDR3 in amino acids: CASSQDGRAYNEQFF. The DNA of the CDR3 is TGCGCCAGCAGCCAGGACGGGAGGGCCTACAATGAGCAGTTCTTC. The chain is built from TRBV4-3 and TRBJ2-1; 8 positions match TRBD2. This CDR3 contains 15 residues. The ends lost 3 bases at V and 2 bases at J; junction bases unmatched: 3. Germline V lookup: CDR1 LGHNA, CDR2 YSLEER.

The V gene is TRBV4-1, the J gene TRBJ2-2; TRBD1 or TRBD2 may be the D gene (5 bases each). V shed 0 bases and J shed 0 bases, with 14 bases lying between them. The length of the CDR3 is 18 residues. The V gene's germline CDR1 is MGHRA and CDR2 YSYEKL. This chain's CDR3 is CASSQDLSRGANTGELFF. As DNA, the CDR3 is TGCGCCAGCAGCCAAGATCTATCACGAGGGGCGAACACCGGGGAGCTGTTTTTT.

Here the CDR3 reads CASSAPSGGTGELFF. The CDR3 region has the DNA TGTGCCAGCAGTGCTCCTAGCGGGGGCACCGGGGAGCTGTTTTTT. The V and J genes are TRBV6-1 and TRBJ2-2, with 10 bases lining up with TRBD2. Germline V CDR1 and CDR2: MNHNS, SASEGT. CDR3 size: 15 residues. V dropped 4 bases and J dropped 4; count of bases not matched to a gene: 3.

This clone came up once. This sequence joins TRBV11-2 and TRBJ2-3, with 11 bases matching TRBD2. The J segment lost 0 bases and the V segment lost 5 bases, leaving 1 base of the junction unmatched. Germline V CDR1 and CDR2: SGHAT, FQNNGV. The CDR3 contains 15 residues. The CDR3 reads CASSRTSGSTDTQYF. The CDR3 region has the DNA TGTGCCAGCAGCAGGACTAGCGGGAGCACAGATACGCAGTATTTT.

The chain is built from TRBV15 and TRBJ2-5; D is perhaps TRBD2 (7 bases). Trimming removed 0 bases from V and 5 bases from J, with 28 bases in between. CDR1 LNHNV and CDR2 YYDKDF come from the germline V gene (reference sequence). CDR3 length: 20 residues. The DNA of the CDR3 is TGTGCCACCAGCAGAGATTTGGCGGGGGCTAGCTCCCCGATTCTTGAGACCCAGTACTTC. Translating it yields CATSRDLAGASSPILETQYF. The full variable domain, rest sourced from reference TRBV15 and TRBJ2-5, is DAMVIQNPRYQVTQFGKPVTLSCSQTLNHNVMYWYQQKSSQAPKLLFHYYDKDFNNEADTPDNFQSRRPNTSFCFLDIRSPGLGDTAMYLCATSRDLAGASSPILETQYFGPGTRLLVL.

The genes are TRBV19 and TRBJ1-1, with D maybe TRBD1 (5 bases). CDR1 LNHDA and CDR2 SQIVND come from the germline V gene (reference sequence). Trimming shortened V by 5 bases and J by 4 bases, and 14 bases separated the two germline ends. The CDR3 covers 14 residues. The CDR3 DNA reads as TGTGCCAGTAGTGTCTGGGACGGGAGCACTGAAGCTTTCTTT. Translating it yields CASSVWDGSTEAFF.